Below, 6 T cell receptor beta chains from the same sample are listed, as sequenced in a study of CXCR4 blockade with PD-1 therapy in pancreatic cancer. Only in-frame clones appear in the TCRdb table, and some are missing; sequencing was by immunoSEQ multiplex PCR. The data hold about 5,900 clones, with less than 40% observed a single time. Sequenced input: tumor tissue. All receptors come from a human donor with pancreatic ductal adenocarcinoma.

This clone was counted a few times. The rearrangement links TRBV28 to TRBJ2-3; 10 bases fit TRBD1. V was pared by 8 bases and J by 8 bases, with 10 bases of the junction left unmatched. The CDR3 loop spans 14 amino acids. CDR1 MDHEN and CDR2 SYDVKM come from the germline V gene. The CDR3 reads CASRPTGGAATQYF. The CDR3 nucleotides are TGTGCCAGCCGACCGACAGGGGGCGCAGCTACGCAGTATTTT.

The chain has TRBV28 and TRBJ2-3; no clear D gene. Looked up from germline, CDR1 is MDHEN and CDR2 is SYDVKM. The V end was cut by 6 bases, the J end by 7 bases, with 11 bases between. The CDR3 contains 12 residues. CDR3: CASSRLYNTQYF. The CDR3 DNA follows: TGTGCCAGCAGCCGTCTATATAATACGCAGTATTTT. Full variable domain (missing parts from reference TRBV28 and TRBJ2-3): DVKVTQSSRYLVKRTGEKVFLECVQDMDHENMFWYRQDPGLGLRLIYFSYDVKMKEKGDIPEGYSVSREKKERFSLILESASTNQTSMYLCASSRLYNTQYFGPGTRLTVL.

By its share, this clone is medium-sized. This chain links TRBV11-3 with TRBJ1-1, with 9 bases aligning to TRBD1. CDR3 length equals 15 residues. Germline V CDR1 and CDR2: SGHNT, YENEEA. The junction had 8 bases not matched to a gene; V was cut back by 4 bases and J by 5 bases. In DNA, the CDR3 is TGTGCCAGCAGCTGGGACAGGGTGGGGGGAACTGAAGCTTTCTTT. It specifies CASSWDRVGGTEAFF.

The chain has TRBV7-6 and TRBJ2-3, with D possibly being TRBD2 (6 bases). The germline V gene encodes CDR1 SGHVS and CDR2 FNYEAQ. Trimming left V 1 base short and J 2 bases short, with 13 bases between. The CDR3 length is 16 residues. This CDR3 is CASSLGLAGITDTQYF. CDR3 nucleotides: TGTGCCAGCAGCTTAGGTTTGGCGGGGATCACAGATACGCAGTATTTT. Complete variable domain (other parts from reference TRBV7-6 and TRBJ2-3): GAGVSQSPRYKVTKRGQDVALRCDPISGHVSLYWYRQALGQGPEFLTYFNYEAQQDKSGLPNDRFSAERPEGSISTLTIQRTEQRDSAMYRCASSLGLAGITDTQYFGPGTRLTVL.

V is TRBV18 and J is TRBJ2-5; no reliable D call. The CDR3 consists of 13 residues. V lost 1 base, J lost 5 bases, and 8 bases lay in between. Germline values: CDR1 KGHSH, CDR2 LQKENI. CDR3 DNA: TGTGCCAGCTCACCACGGCGGAAGGAGACCCAGTACTTC. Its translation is CASSPRRKETQYF. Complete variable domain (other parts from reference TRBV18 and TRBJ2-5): NAGVMQNPRHLVRRRGQEARLRCSPMKGHSHVYWYRQLPEEGLKFMVYLQKENIIDESGMPKERFSAEFPKEGPSILRIQQVVRGDSAAYFCASSPRRKETQYFGPGTRLLVL.

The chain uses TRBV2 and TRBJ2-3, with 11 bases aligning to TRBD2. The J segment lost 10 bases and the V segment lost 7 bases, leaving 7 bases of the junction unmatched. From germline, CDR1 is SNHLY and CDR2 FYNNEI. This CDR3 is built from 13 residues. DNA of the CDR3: TGTGCCAGCACTGGACTAGCGGGTCAGTCGCAGTATTTT. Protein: CASTGLAGQSQYF.